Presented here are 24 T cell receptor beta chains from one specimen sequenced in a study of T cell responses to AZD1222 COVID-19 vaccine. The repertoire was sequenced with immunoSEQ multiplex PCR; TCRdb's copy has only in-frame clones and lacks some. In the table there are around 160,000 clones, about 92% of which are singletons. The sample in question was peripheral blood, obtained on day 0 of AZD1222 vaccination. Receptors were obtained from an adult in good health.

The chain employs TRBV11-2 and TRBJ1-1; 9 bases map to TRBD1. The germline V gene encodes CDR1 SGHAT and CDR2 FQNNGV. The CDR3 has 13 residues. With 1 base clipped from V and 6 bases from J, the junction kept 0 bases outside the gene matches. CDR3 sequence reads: CASSLGQGAEAFF. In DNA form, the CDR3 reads TGTGCCAGCAGCTTAGGACAGGGGGCTGAAGCTTTCTTT.

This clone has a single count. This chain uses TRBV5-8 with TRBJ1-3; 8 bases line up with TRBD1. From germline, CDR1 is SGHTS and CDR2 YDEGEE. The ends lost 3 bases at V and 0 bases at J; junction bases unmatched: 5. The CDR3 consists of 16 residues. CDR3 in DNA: TGTGCCAGCAGCTGGCAGGGGGCTAACTCTGGAAACACCATATATTTT. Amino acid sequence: CASSWQGANSGNTIYF.

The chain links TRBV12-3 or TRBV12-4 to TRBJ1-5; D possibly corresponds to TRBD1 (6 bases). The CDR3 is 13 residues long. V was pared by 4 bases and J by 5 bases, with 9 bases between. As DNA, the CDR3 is TGTGCCAGCAGTTCAACAGGGCATCAGCCCCAGCATTTT. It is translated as CASSSTGHQPQHF.

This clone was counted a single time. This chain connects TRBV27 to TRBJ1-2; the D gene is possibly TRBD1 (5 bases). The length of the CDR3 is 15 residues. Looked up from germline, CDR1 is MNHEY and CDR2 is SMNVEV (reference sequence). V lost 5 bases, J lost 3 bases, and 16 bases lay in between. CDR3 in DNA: TGTGCCAGCAGTCCAAGACAGACATATCACTATGGCTACACCTTC. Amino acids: CASSPRQTYHYGYTF.

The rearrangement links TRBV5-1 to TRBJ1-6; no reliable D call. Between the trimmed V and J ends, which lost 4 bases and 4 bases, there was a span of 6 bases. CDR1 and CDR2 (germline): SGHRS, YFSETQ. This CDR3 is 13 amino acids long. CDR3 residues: CASSEVYNSPLHF. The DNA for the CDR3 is TGCGCCAGCAGCGAGGTTTATAATTCACCCCTCCACTTT.

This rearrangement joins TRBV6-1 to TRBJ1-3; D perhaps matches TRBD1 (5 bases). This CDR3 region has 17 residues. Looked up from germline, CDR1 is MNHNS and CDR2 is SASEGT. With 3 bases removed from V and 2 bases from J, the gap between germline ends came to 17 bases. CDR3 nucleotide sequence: TGTGCCAGCAGTGAGGGGGGAATGACTGCCGCTGGAAACACCATATATTTT. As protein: CASSEGGMTAAGNTIYF.

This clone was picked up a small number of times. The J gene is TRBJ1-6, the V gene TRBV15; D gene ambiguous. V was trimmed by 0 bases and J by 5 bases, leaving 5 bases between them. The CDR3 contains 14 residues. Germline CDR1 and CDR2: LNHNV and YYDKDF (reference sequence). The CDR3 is CATSRDRDNSPLHF. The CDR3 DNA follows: TGTGCCACCAGCAGAGATCGGGATAATTCACCCCTCCACTTT.

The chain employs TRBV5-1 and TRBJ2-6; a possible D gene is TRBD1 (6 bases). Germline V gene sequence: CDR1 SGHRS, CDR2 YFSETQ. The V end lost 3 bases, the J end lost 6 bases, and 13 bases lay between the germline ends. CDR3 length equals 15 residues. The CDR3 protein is CASSWGQGMANVLTF. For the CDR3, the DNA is TGCGCCAGCAGCTGGGGGCAGGGGATGGCCAACGTCCTGACTTTC.

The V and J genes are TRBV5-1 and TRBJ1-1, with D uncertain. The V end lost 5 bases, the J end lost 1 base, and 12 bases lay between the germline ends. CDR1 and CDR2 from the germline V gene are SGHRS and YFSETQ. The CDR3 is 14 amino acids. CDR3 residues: CASSFTTSNTEAFF. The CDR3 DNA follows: TGCGCCAGCAGTTTTACTACCTCGAACACTGAAGCTTTCTTT.

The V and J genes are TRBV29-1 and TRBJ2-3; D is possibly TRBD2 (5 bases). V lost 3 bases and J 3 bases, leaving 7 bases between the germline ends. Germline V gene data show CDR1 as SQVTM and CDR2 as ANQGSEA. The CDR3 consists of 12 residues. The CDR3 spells CSVDEGTDTQYF. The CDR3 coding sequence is TGCAGCGTTGATGAGGGAACAGATACGCAGTATTTT.

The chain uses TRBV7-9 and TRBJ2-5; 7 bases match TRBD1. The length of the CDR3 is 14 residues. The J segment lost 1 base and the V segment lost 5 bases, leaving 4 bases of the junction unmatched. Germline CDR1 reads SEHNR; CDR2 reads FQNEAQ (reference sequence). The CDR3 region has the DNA TGTGCCAGCAGCCCCGGGACAGCCCAAGAGACCCAGTACTTC. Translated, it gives CASSPGTAQETQYF. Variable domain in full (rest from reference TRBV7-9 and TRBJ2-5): DTGVSQNPRHKITKRGQNVTFRCDPISEHNRLYWYRQTLGQGPEFLTYFQNEAQLEKSRLLSDRFSAERPKGSFSTLEIQRTEQGDSAMYLCASSPGTAQETQYFGPGTRLLVL.

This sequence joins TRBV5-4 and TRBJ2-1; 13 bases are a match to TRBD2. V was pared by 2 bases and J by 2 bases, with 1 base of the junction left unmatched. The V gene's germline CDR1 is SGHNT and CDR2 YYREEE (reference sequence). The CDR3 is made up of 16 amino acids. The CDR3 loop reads CASSFGTSGAYNEQFF. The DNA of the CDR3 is TGTGCCAGCAGCTTCGGGACTAGCGGGGCCTACAATGAGCAGTTCTTC.

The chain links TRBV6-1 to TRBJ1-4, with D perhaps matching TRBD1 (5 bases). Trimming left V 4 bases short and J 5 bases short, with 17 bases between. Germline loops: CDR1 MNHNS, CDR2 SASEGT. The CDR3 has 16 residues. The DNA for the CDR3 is TGTGCCAGCAGTGGTTGGGGGGGGGTTGGGAATGAAAAACTGTTTTTT. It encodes CASSGWGGVGNEKLFF.

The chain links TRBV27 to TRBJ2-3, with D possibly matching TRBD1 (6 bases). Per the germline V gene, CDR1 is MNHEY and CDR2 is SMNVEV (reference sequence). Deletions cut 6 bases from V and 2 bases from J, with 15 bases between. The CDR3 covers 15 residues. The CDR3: CASSRTPGATDTQYF. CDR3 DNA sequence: TGTGCCAGCAGCCGAACACCAGGGGCCACAGATACGCAGTATTTT.

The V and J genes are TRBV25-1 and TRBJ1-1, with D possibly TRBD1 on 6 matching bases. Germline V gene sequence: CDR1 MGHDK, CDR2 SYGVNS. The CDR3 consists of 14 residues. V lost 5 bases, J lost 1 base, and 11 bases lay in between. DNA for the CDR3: TGTGCCAGCAGTTTCCGAGGGGGGAACACTGAAGCTTTCTTT. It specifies CASSFRGGNTEAFF.

This CDR3 is CASSRTGINEQYF. Here the CDR3 DNA reads TGTGCCAGCAGCCGAACAGGGATCAACGAGCAGTACTTC. The rearrangement joins TRBV3-1 (or the pseudogene TRBV3-2) to TRBJ2-7; tentatively, D is TRBD1 (6 bases). CDR3 size: 13 residues. CDR1 is LGHDT, CDR2 YNNKEL, per germline (reference sequence). V lost 4 bases to trimming and J lost 5 bases, with 12 bases between them.

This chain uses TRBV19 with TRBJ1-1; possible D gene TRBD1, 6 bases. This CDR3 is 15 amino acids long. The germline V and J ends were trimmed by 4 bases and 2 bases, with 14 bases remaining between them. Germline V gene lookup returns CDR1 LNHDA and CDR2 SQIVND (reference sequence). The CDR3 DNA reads TGTGCCAGTAGTAGCCCAATCAGGGGTAACACTGAAGCTTTCTTT. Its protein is CASSSPIRGNTEAFF.

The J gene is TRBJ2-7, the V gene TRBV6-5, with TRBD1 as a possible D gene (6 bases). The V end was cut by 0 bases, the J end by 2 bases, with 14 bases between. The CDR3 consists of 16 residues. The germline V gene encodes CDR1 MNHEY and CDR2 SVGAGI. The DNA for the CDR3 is TGTGCCAGCAGTTACTCAGGCAGGGGCTTTACCTACGAGCAGTACTTC. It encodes CASSYSGRGFTYEQYF.

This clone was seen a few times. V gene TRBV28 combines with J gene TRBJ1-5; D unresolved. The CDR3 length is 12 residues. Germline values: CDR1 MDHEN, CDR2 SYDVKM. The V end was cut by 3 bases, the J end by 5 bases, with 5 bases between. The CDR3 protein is CASSFSYQPQHF. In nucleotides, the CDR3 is TGTGCCAGCAGTTTCTCCTATCAGCCCCAGCATTTT.

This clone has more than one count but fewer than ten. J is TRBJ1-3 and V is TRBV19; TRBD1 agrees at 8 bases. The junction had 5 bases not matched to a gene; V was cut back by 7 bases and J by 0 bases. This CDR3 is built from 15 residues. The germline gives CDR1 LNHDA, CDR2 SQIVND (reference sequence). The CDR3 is CASKETGVSGNTIYF. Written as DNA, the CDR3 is TGTGCCAGTAAAGAGACAGGGGTCTCTGGAAACACCATATATTTT.

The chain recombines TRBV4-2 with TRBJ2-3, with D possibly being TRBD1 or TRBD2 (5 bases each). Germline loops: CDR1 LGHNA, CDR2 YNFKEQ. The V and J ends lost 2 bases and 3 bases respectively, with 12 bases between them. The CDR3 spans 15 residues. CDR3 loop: CASSQTGPGTDTQYF. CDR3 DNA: TGTGCCAGCAGCCAAACGGGACCCGGGACAGATACGCAGTATTTT.

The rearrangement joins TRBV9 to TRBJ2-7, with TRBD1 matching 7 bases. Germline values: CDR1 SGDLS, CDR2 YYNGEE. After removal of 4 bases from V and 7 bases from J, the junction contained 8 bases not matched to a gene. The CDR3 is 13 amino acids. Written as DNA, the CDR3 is TGTGCCAGCAGCTCACGACAGGGCGGTGAGCAGTACTTC. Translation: CASSSRQGGEQYF.

CDR3 residues: CASSTGKNYGYTF. CDR3 DNA: TGTGCCAGCAGCACGGGAAAAAACTATGGCTACACCTTC. The J gene is TRBJ1-2, the V gene TRBV9; no firm D call. V was shortened by 4 bases and J by 2 bases, with 9 bases between the two germline ends. The CDR3 sequence is 13 residues long. Germline loops: CDR1 SGDLS, CDR2 YYNGEE.

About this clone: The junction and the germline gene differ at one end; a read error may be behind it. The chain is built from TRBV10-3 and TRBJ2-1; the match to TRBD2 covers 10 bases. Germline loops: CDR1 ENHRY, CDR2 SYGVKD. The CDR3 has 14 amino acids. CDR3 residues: CAINELAGEGEQFF. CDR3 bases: TGTGCCATCAATGAGCTAGCGGGAGAGGGTGAGCAGTTCTTC.